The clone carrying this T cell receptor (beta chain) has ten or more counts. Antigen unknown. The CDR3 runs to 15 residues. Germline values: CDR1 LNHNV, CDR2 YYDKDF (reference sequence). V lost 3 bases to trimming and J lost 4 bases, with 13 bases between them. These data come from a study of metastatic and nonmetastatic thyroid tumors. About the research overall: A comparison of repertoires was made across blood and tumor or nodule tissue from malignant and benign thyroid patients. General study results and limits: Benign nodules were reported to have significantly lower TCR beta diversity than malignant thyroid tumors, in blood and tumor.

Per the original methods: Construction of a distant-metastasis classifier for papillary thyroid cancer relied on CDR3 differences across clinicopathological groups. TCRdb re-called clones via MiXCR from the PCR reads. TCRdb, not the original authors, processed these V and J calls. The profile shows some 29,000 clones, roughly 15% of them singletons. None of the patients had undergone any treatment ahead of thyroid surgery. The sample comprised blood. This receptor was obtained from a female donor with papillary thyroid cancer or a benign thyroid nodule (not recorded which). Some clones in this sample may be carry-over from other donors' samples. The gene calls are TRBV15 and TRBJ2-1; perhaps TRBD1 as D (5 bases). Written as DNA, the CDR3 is TGTGCCACCAGCAGTGGACATATGGGGTACAATGAGCAGTTCTTC. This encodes CATSSGHMGYNEQFF.